The source of this T cell receptor (beta chain) is a study of T cell responses to AZD1222 COVID-19 vaccine. Regarding the study as a whole: Reportedly, nearly half the spike-specific TCRs target unmutated variant regions. White British people made up most donors, females outnumbered males, and clonal diversity was possibly underestimated.

Repertoires were generated with immunoSEQ multiplex PCR, while TCRdb's copy carries only in-frame clones and drops some. The sample has more than 80,000 clones, more than 85% seen once. This CDR3 is 12 amino acids long. The V end lost 6 bases, the J end lost 6 bases, and 11 bases lay between the germline ends. Germline values: CDR1 MDHEN, CDR2 SYDVKM. Turning to this clone: Its antigen remains unidentified.

The V call is TRBV28, the J call TRBJ1-1, with D unclear. This sequence was found in an adult who received the AZD1222 COVID-19 vaccine. The sample here was peripheral blood, taken 28 days after the second AZD1222 dose. The CDR3 DNA reads TGTGCCAGCAGGGAGGCAGGCTCTGAAGCTTTCTTT. Translated: CASREAGSEAFF.